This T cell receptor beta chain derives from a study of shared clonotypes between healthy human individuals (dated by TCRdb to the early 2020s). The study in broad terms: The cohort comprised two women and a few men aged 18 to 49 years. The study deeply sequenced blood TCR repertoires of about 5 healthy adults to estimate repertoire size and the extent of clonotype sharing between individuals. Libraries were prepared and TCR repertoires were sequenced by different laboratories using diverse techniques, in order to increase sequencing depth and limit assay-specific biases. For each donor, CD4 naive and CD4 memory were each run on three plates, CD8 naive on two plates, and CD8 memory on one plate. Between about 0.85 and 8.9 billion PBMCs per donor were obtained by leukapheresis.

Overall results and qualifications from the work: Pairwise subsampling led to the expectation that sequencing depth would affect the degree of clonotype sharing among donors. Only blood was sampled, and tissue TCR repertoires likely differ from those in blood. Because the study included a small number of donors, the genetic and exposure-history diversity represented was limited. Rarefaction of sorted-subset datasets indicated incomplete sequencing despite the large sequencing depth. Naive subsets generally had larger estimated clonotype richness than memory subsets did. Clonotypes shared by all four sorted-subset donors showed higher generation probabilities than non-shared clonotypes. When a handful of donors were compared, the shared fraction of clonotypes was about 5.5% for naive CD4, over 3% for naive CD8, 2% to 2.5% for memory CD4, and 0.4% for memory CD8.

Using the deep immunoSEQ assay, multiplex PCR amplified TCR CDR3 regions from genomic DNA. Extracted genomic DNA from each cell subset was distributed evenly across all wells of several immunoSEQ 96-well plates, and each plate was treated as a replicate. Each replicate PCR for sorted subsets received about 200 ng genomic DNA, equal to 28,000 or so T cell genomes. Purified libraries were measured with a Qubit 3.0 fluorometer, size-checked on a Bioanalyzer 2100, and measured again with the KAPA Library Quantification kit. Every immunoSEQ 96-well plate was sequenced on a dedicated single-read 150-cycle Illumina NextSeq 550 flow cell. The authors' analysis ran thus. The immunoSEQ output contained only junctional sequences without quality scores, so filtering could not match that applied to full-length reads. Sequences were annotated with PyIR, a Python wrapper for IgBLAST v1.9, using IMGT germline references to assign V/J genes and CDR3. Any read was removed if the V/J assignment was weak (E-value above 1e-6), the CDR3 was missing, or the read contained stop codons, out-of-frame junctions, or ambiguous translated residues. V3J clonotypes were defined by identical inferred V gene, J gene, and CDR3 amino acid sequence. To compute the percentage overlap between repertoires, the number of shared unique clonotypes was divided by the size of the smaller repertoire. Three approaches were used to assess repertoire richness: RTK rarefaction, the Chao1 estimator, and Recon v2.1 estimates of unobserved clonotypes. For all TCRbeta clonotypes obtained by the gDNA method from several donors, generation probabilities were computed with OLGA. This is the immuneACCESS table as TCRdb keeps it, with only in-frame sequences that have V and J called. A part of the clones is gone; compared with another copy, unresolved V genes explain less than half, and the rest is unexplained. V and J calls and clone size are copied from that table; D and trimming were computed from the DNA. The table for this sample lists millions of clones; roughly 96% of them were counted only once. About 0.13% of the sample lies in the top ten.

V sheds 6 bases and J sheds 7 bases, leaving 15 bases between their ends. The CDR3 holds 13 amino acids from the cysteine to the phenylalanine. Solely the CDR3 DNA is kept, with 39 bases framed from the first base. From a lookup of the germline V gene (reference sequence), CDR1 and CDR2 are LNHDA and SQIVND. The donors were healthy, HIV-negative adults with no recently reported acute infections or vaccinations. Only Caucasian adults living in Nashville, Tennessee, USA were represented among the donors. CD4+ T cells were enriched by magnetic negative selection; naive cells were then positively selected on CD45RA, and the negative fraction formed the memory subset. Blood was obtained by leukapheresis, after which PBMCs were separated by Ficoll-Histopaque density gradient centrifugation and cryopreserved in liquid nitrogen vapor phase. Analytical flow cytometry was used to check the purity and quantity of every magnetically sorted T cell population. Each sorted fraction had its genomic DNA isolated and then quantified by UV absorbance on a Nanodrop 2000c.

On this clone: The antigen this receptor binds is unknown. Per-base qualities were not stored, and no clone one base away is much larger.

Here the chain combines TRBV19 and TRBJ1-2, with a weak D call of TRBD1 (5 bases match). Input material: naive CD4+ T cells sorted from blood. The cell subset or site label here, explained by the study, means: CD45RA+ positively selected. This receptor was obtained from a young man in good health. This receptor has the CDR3 CASSPLEGSGYTF. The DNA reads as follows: TGTGCCAGTAGCCCCTTAGAGGGGTCTGGCTACACCTTC.